This TCR beta chain was captured in a study of CD8 T cells in ankylosing spondylitis. This clonotype showed up many times. The germline V gene has CDR1 SQVTM and CDR2 ANQGSEA. With 4 bases clipped from V and 5 bases from J, the junction kept 6 bases outside the gene matches. CDR3 length equals 14 residues. Using its own MiXCR run on the 5' RACE reads, TCRdb lists one record per CDR3 protein. The table shows about 250,000 distinct CDR3 sequences, with 10% occurring only once. The material sequenced was blood, either unsorted or a sorted T cell fraction (not recorded which). The receptor was isolated from a male donor with ankylosing spondylitis or in good health (not recorded which). V is TRBV29-1 and J is TRBJ2-3, with 10 bases lining up with TRBD1. The CDR3 nucleotides are TGCAGCGTTGCAAGACAGGGGGCTGGAGATACGCAGTATTTT. Amino acids: CSVARQGAGDTQYF.